This T cell receptor beta chain comes out of a study of shared clonotypes between healthy human individuals. Only in-frame clones appear in the TCRdb table, and some are missing; sequencing was by immunoSEQ multiplex PCR. The sample has fewer than 1.4 million clones, about 84% seen once; the top ten hold 0.6% to 0.75%. V was clipped by 4 bases and J by 5 bases, with 11 bases between them. The length of the CDR3 is 13 residues. CDR1 SNHLY and CDR2 FYNNEI come from the germline V gene. Sequencing was done on a sample of memory CD4+ T cells from PBMCs. Subset specified: CD45RA-negative fraction. V gene TRBV2 combines with J gene TRBJ2-5; no clear D. The TCR was taken from a man younger than 35 in good health. Some clones in this sample may be carry-over from other donors' samples. CDR3 in DNA: TGTGCCAGCAGTGGCGATAGTCTGGAGACCCAGTACTTC. Its protein is CASSGDSLETQYF.